The 10 T cell receptor beta chains below come from one sample, sequenced in a study of STAT3 mutations in large granular lymphocyte leukemia. General study results and limits: In T-cell large granular lymphocyte leukemia, about half of patients showed multiple immunodominant subclonotypes.

Data came from immunoSEQ multiplex PCR; TCRdb stores just in-frame clones and leaves some out. The repertoire holds 4,000 to 5,000 clones, with 82% as singletons. Which antigens these TCRs recognize remains unknown. Sequencing was carried out using peripheral blood mononuclear cells. The source of these receptors is a boy younger than 18 with T-cell large granular lymphocyte leukemia. Some clones in this sample may be carry-over from other donors' samples.

The chain is built from TRBV15 and TRBJ2-7; tentatively, D is TRBD1 (5 bases). The germline V gene encodes CDR1 LNHNV and CDR2 YYDKDF (reference sequence). The V end was cut by 9 bases, the J end by 0 bases, with 12 bases between. This CDR3 has 13 amino acids. The CDR3 region has the DNA TGTGCCACTAAAGGACATAGCTCCTACGAGCAGTACTTC. Protein: CATKGHSSYEQYF.

CDR3 nucleotide sequence: TGCGCCAGCAGCTTTACAGGGGGGAACGCCTACGAGCAGTACTTC. This encodes CASSFTGGNAYEQYF. The rearrangement uses TRBV5-1 and TRBJ2-7, with 8 bases identical to TRBD1. The germline CDR1 and CDR2 sequences are SGHRS and YFSETQ. The CDR3 spans 15 residues. The ends lost 2 bases at V and 2 bases at J; junction bases unmatched: 6.

CDR3 coding DNA: TGTGCCAGCGGGCCTTATTCACCCCTCCACTTT. Its protein is CASGPYSPLHF. The chain has TRBV7-9 and TRBJ1-6; D gene uncertain. The CDR3 extends over 11 amino acids. The germline V gene encodes CDR1 SEHNR and CDR2 FQNEAQ (reference sequence). V shed 8 bases and J shed 8 bases, with 7 bases lying between them.

V gene TRBV5-4 combines with J gene TRBJ2-7; D may correspond to TRBD1 or TRBD2 (5 bases each). Looked up from germline, CDR1 is SGHNT and CDR2 is YYREEE (reference sequence). The V and J ends lost 3 bases and 0 bases respectively, with 16 bases between them. This CDR3 is built from 16 residues. The CDR3 nucleotides are TGTGCCAGCAGCTCTGAGGGCAGGGTAAGCTCCTACGAGCAGTACTTC. Its protein is CASSSEGRVSSYEQYF. Drawing the rest from reference TRBV5-4 and TRBJ2-7, the complete variable domain is ETGVTQSPTHLIKTRGQQVTLRCSSQSGHNTVSWYQQALGQGPQFIFQYYREEENGRGNFPPRFSGLQFPNYSSELNVNALELDDSALYLCASSSEGRVSSYEQYFGPGTRLTVT.

V is TRBV5-1 and J is TRBJ2-7; 11 positions agree with TRBD2. Unmatched junction bases numbered 9, after V lost 2 bases and J lost 2 bases. The CDR3 runs 17 residues. In germline, CDR1 is SGHRS, CDR2 YFSETQ. This chain's CDR3 is CASSLLPVLAGAYEQYF. The CDR3 nucleotides read TGCGCCAGCAGCTTATTACCGGTACTAGCGGGGGCCTACGAGCAGTACTTC.

The count of this clone is one. The chain couples TRBV6-5 to TRBJ1-4; TRBD1 matches at 7 bases. The CDR3 consists of 15 residues. Germline V gives CDR1 MNHEY, CDR2 SVGAGI. Germline trimming cut 7 bases from V and 7 bases from J; bases unmatched to any gene: 12. The DNA for the CDR3 is TGTGCCAGCAAGATAGGACGACAGGGTGGTGAAAAACTGTTTTTT. This translates into CASKIGRQGGEKLFF.

The chain links TRBV5-1 to TRBJ2-7; possibly TRBD1 or TRBD2 for D (5 bases each). The V end was cut by 4 bases, the J end by 3 bases, with 20 bases between. Germline V lookup: CDR1 SGHRS, CDR2 YFSETQ. The CDR3 has 16 amino acids. CDR3 bases: TGCGCCAGCAGCCTAGCTTCGTGGGGCGCCGACTACGAGCAGTACTTC. This sequence encodes CASSLASWGADYEQYF.

The J gene is TRBJ2-3, the V gene TRBV7-9; 9 bases fit TRBD2. The germline gives CDR1 SEHNR, CDR2 FQNEAQ (reference sequence). This CDR3 is 14 amino acids long. Unmatched junction bases numbered 4, after V lost 1 base and J lost 8 bases. CDR3 protein: CASSLVAGGVTQYF. The CDR3 DNA sequence: TGTGCCAGCAGCTTAGTGGCGGGGGGGGTTACGCAGTATTTT.

The chain combines TRBV7-2 with TRBJ1-2, with 10 bases aligning to TRBD1. Germline V gene sequence: CDR1 SGHTA, CDR2 FQGNSA. J gave up 7 bases and V 5 bases, and 10 bases lay outside the gene matches. The CDR3 is made up of 15 amino acids. The CDR3 bases are TGTGCCAGCAGCGTATACCGGACAGGGGGAAGTGGCTACACCTTC. This codes for CASSVYRTGGSGYTF. The full variable domain, its missing parts supplied by reference TRBV7-2 and TRBJ1-2, is GAGVSQSPSNKVTEKGKDVELRCDPISGHTALYWYRQSLGQGLEFLIYFQGNSAPDKSGLPSDRFSAERTGGSVSTLTIQRTQQEDSAVYLCASSVYRTGGSGYTFGSGTRLTVV.

The chain has TRBV30 and TRBJ2-2; unclear D gene. This CDR3 is built from 14 residues. V gave up 0 bases and J gave up 6 bases, with 11 bases separating them. Per germline, CDR1 GTSNPN and CDR2 SVGIG (reference sequence). CDR3 in DNA: TGTGCCTGGAGTGTAACGGTCGAGGCCGGGGAGCTGTTTTTT. Translated, it gives CAWSVTVEAGELFF.